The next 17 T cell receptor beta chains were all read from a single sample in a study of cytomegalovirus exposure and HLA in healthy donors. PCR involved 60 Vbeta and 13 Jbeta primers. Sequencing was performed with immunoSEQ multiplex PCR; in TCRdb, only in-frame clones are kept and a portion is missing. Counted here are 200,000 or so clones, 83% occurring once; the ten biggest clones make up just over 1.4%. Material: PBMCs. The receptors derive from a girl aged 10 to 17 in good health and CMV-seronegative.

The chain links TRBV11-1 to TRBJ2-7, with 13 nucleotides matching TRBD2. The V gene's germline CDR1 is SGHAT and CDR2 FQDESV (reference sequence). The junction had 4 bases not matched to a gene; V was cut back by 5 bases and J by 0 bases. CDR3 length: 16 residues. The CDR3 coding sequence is TGTGCCAGCAGCCAAGGGACTAGCGGGAACTCCTACGAGCAGTACTTC. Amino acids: CASSQGTSGNSYEQYF.

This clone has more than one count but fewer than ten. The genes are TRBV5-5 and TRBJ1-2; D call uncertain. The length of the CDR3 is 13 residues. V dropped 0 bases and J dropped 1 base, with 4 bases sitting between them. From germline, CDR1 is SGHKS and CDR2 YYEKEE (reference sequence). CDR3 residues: CASSLVNNYGYTF. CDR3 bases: TGTGCCAGCAGCTTGGTTAATAACTATGGCTACACCTTC.

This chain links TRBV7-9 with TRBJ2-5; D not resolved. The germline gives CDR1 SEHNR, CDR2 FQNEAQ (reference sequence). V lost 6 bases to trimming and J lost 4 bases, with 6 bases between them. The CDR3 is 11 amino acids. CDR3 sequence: CASSPRETQYF. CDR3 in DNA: TGTGCCAGCAGTCCTAGAGAGACCCAGTACTTC.

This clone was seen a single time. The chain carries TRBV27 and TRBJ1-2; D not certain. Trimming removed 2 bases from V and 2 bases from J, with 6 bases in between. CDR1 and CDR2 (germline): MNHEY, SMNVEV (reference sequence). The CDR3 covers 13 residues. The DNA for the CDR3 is TGTGCCAGCAGTTTAACGGGGAACTATGGCTACACCTTC. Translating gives CASSLTGNYGYTF.

The CDR3 spells CASSFRGTDFYGYTF. Written as DNA, the CDR3 is TGTGCCAGCAGCTTTCGGGGGACAGACTTCTATGGCTACACCTTC. The V gene is TRBV11-2, the J gene TRBJ1-2, with 7 bases aligning to TRBD1. The CDR3 extends over 15 amino acids. Trimming removed 3 bases from V and 4 bases from J; junction bases left unmatched: 8. Germline V gene data show CDR1 as SGHAT and CDR2 as FQNNGV.

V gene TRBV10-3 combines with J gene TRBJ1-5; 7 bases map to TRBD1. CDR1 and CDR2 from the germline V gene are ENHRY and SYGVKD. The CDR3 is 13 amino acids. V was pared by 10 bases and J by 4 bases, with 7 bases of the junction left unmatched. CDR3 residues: CANRGGPNQPQHF. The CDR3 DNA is TGTGCCAACAGGGGAGGCCCAAATCAGCCCCAGCATTTT.

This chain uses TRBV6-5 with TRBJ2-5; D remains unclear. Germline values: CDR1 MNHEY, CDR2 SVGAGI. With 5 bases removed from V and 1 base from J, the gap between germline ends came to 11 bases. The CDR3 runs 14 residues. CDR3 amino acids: CASSLLRSQETQYF. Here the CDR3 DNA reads TGTGCCAGCAGTCTACTCCGAAGCCAAGAGACCCAGTACTTC.

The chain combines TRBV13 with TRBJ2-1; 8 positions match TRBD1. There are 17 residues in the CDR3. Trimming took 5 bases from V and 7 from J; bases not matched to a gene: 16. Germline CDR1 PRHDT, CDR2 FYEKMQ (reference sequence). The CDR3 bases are TGTGCCAGCAGCAGCCTACCTAAGATGACAGGGGCGAATGAGCAGTTCTTC. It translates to CASSSLPKMTGANEQFF.

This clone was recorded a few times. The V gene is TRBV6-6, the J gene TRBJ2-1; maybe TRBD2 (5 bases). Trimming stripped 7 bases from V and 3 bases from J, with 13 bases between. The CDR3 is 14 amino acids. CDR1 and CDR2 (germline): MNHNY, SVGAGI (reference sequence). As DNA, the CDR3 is TGTGCCAGCAATGACATAGAGGGCTACAATGAGCAGTTCTTC. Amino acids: CASNDIEGYNEQFF.

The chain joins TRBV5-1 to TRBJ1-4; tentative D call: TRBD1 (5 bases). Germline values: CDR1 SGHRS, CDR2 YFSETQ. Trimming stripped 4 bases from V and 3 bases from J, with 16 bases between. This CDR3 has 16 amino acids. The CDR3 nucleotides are TGCGCCAGCAGCCTTGGGGCAGGGTCAGCTAATGAAAAACTGTTTTTT. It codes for CASSLGAGSANEKLFF.

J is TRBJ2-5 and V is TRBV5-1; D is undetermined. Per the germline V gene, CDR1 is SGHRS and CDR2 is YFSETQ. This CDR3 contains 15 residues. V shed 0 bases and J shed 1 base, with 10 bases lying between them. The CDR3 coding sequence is TGCGCCAGCAGCTTGGCCCCAGGCGTCCAAGAGACCCAGTACTTC. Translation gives CASSLAPGVQETQYF.

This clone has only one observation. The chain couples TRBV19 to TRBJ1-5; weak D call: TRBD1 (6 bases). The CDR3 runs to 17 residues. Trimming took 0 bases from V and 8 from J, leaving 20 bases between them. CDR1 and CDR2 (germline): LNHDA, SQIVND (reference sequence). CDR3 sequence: CASSIDQGQLPGEPQHF. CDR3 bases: TGTGCCAGTAGTATAGATCAGGGACAACTCCCCGGGGAGCCCCAGCATTTT.

This chain's CDR3 is CASSEARAAYGYTF. The CDR3 DNA reads as TGTGCCAGCAGTGAAGCGAGGGCAGCCTATGGCTACACCTTC. V usage is TRBV2 and J usage is TRBJ1-2; D not certain. V was shortened by 0 bases and J by 4 bases, with 9 bases between the two germline ends. Germline V gene lookup returns CDR1 SNHLY and CDR2 FYNNEI. There are 14 residues in the CDR3.

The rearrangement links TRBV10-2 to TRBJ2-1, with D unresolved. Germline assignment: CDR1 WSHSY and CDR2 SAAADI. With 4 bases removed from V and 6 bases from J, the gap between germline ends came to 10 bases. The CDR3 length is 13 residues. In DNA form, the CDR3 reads TGCGCCAGCAGTGGAACAGAAACCAATGAGCAGTTCTTC. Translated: CASSGTETNEQFF.

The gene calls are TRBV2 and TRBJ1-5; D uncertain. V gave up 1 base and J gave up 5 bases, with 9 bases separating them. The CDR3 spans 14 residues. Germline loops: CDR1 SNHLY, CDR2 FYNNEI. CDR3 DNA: TGTGCCAGCAGTGAAGGAGGAGCTCATCAGCCCCAGCATTTT. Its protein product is CASSEGGAHQPQHF.

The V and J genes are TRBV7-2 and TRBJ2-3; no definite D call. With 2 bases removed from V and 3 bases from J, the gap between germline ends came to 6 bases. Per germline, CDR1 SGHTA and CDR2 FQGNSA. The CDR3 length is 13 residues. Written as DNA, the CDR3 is TGTGCCAGCAGCTTAAGGCGGACAGATACGCAGTATTTT. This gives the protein CASSLRRTDTQYF.

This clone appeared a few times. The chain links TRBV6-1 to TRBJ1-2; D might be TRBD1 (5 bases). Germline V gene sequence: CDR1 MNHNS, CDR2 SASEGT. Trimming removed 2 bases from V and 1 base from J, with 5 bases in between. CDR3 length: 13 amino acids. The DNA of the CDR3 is TGTGCCAGCAGTGAACAGGGTAACTATGGCTACACCTTC. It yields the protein CASSEQGNYGYTF.